Here is one T cell receptor beta chain with its context. CDR3-region Arm-PCR and iRepertoire HTBI primers produced the TCR beta libraries. TCRdb ran MiXCR on the multiplex PCR reads and lists one entry per CDR3 protein. The profile shows approximately 540,000 distinct CDR3 sequences, around 11% of them singletons. This sample was included in a study of regulatory T cells in long-lasting Graves disease. Time point here: newly diagnosed GD, antithyroid drugs for less than 3 months. The TCR library was prepared using RNA isolated from PBMCs. This same sample was also taken into another study, of T cells in Graves' hyperthyroidism and ophthalmopathy. From that report: Diagnoses used clinical symptoms, serum thyroxine and TRAb, thyroid ultrasound and orbital computed tomography. TCR CDR3 underwent first-round RT-PCR with the HTBI primer set.

The starting material was peripheral blood mononuclear cells (PBMCs), obtained at new diagnosis, from a patient treated with antithyroid drugs. The clonotype was recovered from a woman in her 30s with Graves disease.

The CDR3 bases are TGTGCCAGCAGTTACTCGAGGGGAGAAGATACGCAGTATTTT. It codes for CASSYSRGEDTQYF. The chain carries TRBV6-5 and TRBJ2-3, with D tentatively TRBD1 or TRBD2 (5 bases each). This CDR3 comprises 14 residues. Germline V gene sequence: CDR1 MNHEY, CDR2 SVGAGI. V dropped 0 bases and J dropped 5 bases, with 9 bases sitting between them.